Following are 7 T cell receptor beta chains from one sample sequenced in a study of cytomegalovirus exposure and HLA in healthy donors. PCR involved 60 Vbeta and 13 Jbeta primers. Assay: immunoSEQ multiplex PCR; the TCRdb copy retains only in-frame clones and omits some. Here the sample spans under 100,000 clones, around two thirds being singletons. The sequencing sample was made of PBMCs. These receptors were taken from a woman under 40 in good health and CMV-seropositive.

This chain joins TRBV19 and TRBJ1-3, with D hard to call. The CDR3 consists of 12 residues. The ends were cut back, 6 bases at V and 4 bases at J, with 7 bases in the middle. CDR1 and CDR2 from the germline V gene are LNHDA and SQIVND (reference sequence). CDR3 coding DNA: TGTGCCAGTAGGGACTTGGGAAACACCATATATTTT. Protein: CASRDLGNTIYF.

This clone turned up a few times. The chain's CDR3 is CASRGGNTGELFF. CDR3 nucleotides: TGTGCCAGTAGGGGAGGGAACACCGGGGAGCTGTTTTTT. The chain links TRBV19 to TRBJ2-2, with D perhaps matching TRBD2 (6 bases). Germline CDR1 reads LNHDA; CDR2 reads SQIVND (reference sequence). The CDR3 spans 13 residues. V lost 6 bases, J lost 1 base, and 6 bases lay in between.

The rearrangement uses TRBV27 and TRBJ2-7, with 7 bases lining up with TRBD1. The CDR3 sequence is 12 residues long. The V and J ends lost 3 bases and 6 bases, in that order; junction bases with no gene match: 2. Germline CDR1 reads MNHEY; CDR2 reads SMNVEV (reference sequence). CDR3: CASSFTGAEQYF. Written as DNA, the CDR3 is TGTGCCAGCAGTTTCACAGGGGCCGAGCAGTACTTC.

The V and J genes are TRBV11-3 and TRBJ2-7; 7 positions agree with TRBD1. The germline V gene has CDR1 SGHNT and CDR2 YENEEA. The CDR3 consists of 14 residues. With V trimmed by 1 base and J by 4 bases, 4 bases remained unmatched. CDR3: CASSLVPRGYEQYF. In DNA, the CDR3 is TGTGCCAGCAGCTTAGTCCCCAGGGGGTACGAGCAGTACTTC.

The chain couples TRBV6-5 to TRBJ1-1; 9 positions agree with TRBD1. Looked up from germline, CDR1 is MNHEY and CDR2 is SVGAGI. CDR3 length: 14 residues. The junction had 5 bases not matched to a gene; V was cut back by 6 bases and J by 3 bases. CDR3 protein: CASREQGAHTEAFF. CDR3 nucleotide sequence: TGTGCCAGCAGAGAACAGGGGGCGCACACTGAAGCTTTCTTT.

This chain links TRBV28 with TRBJ1-2; 8 bases match TRBD1. This CDR3 has 15 residues. Trimming took 5 bases from V and 6 from J; bases not matched to a gene: 11. Germline lookup yields CDR1 MDHEN and CDR2 SYDVKM. The chain's CDR3 is CASSIIRTGRDGYTF. In DNA form, the CDR3 reads TGTGCCAGCAGTATCATCAGGACAGGGAGGGATGGCTACACCTTC.

This chain joins TRBV5-4 and TRBJ2-7; 7 nucleotides match TRBD1. There are 15 residues in the CDR3. Germline CDR1 reads SGHNT; CDR2 reads YYREEE (reference sequence). The J segment lost 3 bases and the V segment lost 4 bases, leaving 10 bases of the junction unmatched. CDR3 sequence: CASSAYPGTVYEQYF. The CDR3 DNA follows: TGTGCCAGCAGCGCCTACCCCGGGACAGTCTACGAGCAGTACTTC.